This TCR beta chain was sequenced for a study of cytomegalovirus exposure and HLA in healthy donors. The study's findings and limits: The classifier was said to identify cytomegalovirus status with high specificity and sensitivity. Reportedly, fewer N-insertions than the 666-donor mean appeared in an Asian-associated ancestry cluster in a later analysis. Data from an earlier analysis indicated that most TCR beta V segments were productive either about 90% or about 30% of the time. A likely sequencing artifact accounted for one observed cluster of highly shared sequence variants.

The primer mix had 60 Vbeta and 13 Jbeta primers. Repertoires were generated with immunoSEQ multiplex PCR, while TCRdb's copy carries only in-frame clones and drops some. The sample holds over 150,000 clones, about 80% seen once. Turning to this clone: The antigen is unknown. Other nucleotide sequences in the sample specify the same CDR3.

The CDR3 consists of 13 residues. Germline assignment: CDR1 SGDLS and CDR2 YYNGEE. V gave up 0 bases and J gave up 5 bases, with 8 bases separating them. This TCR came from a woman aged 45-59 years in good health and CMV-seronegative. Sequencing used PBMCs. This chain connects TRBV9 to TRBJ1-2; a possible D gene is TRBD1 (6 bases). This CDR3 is CASSVGRGYGYTF. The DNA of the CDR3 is TGTGCCAGCAGCGTAGGCAGGGGTTATGGCTACACCTTC.